The clone carrying this T cell receptor beta chain has a count of ten or more. The antigen is not known. TCRdb passed the reads through MiXCR, listing each CDR3 protein once. The sample consists of more than 250,000 distinct CDR3 sequences, around 25% of them appearing once. This sample stems from a study of T cell repertoires in cytomegalovirus infection. Study context: Public TCR beta signature analysis indicated the presence of both CMV infection and matching HLA type.

This receptor was taken from a human donor in good health (CMV status not recorded). Some clones in this sample may be carry-over from other donors' samples. The sequences come from cultured PBMCs, collected from culture after CMV antigen stimulation.

The CDR3 spells CASSSGTSGSYEQYF. CDR3 DNA: TGTGCCAGCAGCTCGGGGACTAGCGGGAGCTACGAGCAGTACTTC. V gene TRBV7-6 combines with J gene TRBJ2-7, with TRBD2 matching over 14 bases. Germline values: CDR1 SGHVS, CDR2 FNYEAQ. Trimming cost V 4 bases and J 3 bases; bases outside gene matches: 2. There are 15 residues in the CDR3.